This TCR beta chain was profiled in a study of blood T cell repertoires in COVID-19. Germline CDR1 and CDR2: ENHRY and SYGVKD. V lost 4 bases and J lost 6; bases outside the gene matches: 2. The CDR3 is 15 residues long. Original data processing: Amplification of reference gene primers was used by the study to estimate nucleated cell counts. Assay: immunoSEQ multiplex PCR; the TCRdb copy retains only in-frame clones and omits some. V and J calls plus clone size are reproduced from that table; the DNA served to infer D and trimming. The data show 200,000 to 250,000 clones, around 80% seen once. This clone was found once.

The sequenced sample was peripheral blood. The receptor was derived from a woman between 70 and 85 years old with acute or convalescent COVID-19. The gene calls are TRBV10-3 and TRBJ2-3; 15 bases agree with TRBD2. The CDR3 here is CAISAGLAGGDTQYF. CDR3 DNA: TGTGCCATCAGTGCGGGACTAGCGGGAGGCGATACGCAGTATTTT.